This T cell receptor (beta chain) comes out of a study of T cell changes during pregnancy in multiple sclerosis (dated by TCRdb to about 2019). About the investigation overall: In women with multiple sclerosis, the researchers looked at how the T cell repertoire shifted as pregnancy progressed.

Library prep was done by the immunoSEQ multiplex PCR assay. TCRdb mirrors the immuneACCESS table, restricted to in-frame sequences. Some clones are absent from its copies; in checked studies, under half trace to an unresolved V gene, and the reason for the others is unknown. This sample holds some 50,000 clones; roughly 94% were observed only once. In total, the top ten clones hold 0.15% to 0.2% of the sample. Trimming removed 7 bases from V and 6 bases from J, leaving 13 bases between the germline ends. From a lookup of the germline V gene (reference sequence), CDR1 and CDR2 are GTSNPN and SVGIG. The CDR3, from cysteine to phenylalanine, totals 12 residues. Of the read, only the CDR3 DNA is kept; its 36 bases are in frame from base 1. As to this clone: Its antigen has not been determined. No qualities accompany the bases; no much larger clone lies one base away.

This receptor was identified in a female donor with multiple sclerosis, enrolled in a pregnancy study. The sequence links TRBV30 to TRBJ2-4, with TRBD2 perhaps the D gene, on 6 matching bases. Sequenced here: CD4+ T cells from peripheral blood mononuclear cells, sampled in the second trimester of pregnancy. The CDR3 here reads CASYPGGNIQYF. The sequenced DNA: TGTGCCTCCTACCCCGGGGGAAACATTCAGTACTTC.